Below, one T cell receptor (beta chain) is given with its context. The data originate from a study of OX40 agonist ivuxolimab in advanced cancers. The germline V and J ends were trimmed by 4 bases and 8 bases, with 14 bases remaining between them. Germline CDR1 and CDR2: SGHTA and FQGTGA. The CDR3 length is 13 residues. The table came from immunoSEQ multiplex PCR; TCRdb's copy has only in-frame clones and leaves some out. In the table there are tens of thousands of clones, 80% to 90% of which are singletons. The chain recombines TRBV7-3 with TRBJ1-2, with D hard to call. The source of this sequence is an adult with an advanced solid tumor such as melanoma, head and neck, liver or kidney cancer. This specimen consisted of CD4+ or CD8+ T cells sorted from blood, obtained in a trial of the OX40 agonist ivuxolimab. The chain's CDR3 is CASSYSAGYGYTF. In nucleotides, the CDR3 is TGTGCCAGCAGCTACTCAGCGGGATACGGCTACACCTTC.